This TCR beta chain was identified during a study of CD8 T cells in ankylosing spondylitis. Broader study findings: Reported data indicate significant enrichment of disease-linked clones within matched ankylosing spondylitis synovial fluid.

In the case of this clonotype: The antigen is unknown.

Trimming cost V 7 bases and J 6 bases, with 21 bases left between them. The V gene's germline CDR1 is SQVTM and CDR2 ANQGSEA. The CDR3 length is 14 residues. Construction of TCR beta libraries was performed using quantitative 5'-RACE with molecular barcodes. In TCRdb, the 5' RACE reads were re-called with MiXCR into one record per CDR3 protein. The sample consists of 380,000 or so distinct CDR3 sequences, roughly 20% of them appearing once. This receptor was taken from a male donor with ankylosing spondylitis or in good health (not recorded which). The genes are TRBV29-1 and TRBJ1-2; D is ambiguous. Sequenced input: blood, either unsorted or a sorted T cell fraction (not recorded which). Here the CDR3 DNA reads TGCAGCGCCGACGATCCGACCGATGGGGATGGCTACACCTTC. Translation: CSADDPTDGDGYTF.